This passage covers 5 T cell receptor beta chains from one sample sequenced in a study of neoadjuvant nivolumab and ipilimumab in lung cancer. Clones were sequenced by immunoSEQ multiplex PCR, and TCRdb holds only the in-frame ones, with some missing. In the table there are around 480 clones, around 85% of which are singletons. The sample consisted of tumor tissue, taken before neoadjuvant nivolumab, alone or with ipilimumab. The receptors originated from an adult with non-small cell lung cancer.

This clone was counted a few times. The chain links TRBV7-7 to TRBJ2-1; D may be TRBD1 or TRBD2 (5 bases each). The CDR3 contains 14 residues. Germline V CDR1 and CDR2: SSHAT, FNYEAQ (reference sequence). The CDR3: CATSEGFEYNEQFF. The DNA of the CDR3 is TGTGCTACCTCCGAGGGGTTCGAGTACAATGAGCAGTTCTTC.

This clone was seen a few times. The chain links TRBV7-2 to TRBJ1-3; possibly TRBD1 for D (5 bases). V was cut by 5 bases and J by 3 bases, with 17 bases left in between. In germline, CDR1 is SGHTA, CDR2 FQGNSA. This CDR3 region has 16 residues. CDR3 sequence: CASSPRGSFFGNTIYF. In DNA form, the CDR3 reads TGTGCCAGCAGCCCAAGGGGCTCGTTTTTTGGAAACACCATATATTTT. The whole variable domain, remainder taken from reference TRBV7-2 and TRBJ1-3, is GAGVSQSPSNKVTEKGKDVELRCDPISGHTALYWYRQSLGQGLEFLIYFQGNSAPDKSGLPSDRFSAERTGGSVSTLTIQRTQQEDSAVYLCASSPRGSFFGNTIYFGEGSWLTVV.

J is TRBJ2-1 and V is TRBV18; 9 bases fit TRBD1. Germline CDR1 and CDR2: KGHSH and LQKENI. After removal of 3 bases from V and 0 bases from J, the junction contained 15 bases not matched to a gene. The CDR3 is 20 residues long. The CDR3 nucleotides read TGTGCCAGCTCACCGGCGGGACAGGGTGTGAGGAGAGGCTCCTACAATGAGCAGTTCTTC. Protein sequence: CASSPAGQGVRRGSYNEQFF.

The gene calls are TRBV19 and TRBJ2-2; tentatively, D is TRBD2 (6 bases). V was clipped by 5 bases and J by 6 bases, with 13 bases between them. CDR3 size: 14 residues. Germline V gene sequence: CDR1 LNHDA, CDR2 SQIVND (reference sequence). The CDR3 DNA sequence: TGTGCCAGTAGTCGGCGGGATACGGCCGGGGAGCTGTTTTTT. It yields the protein CASSRRDTAGELFF.

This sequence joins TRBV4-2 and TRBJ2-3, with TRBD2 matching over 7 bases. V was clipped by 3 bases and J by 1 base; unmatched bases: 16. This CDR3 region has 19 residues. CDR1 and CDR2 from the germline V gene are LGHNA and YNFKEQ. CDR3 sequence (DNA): TGTGCCAGCAGCCAGGCAAACTCACCGGGACTAATTCGCACAGATACGCAGTATTTT. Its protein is CASSQANSPGLIRTDTQYF.